A single sample gave rise to the 31 T cell receptor beta chains below, sequenced in a study of T cells after yellow fever vaccination (dated by TCRdb to between 2018 and 2021). This specimen's treatment or condition label, interpreted: live attenuated yellow fever vaccine strain. Library preparation used 5' RACE. Reads for this sample came from an Illumina NovaSeq 6000. Clones were called with MiXCR by TCRdb after fastp trimmed the public reads at Q25, and only in-frame beta chains were retained. Merged by CDR3 protein, the rows form single entries marked with the most common genes and DNA. Present in this sample are a few hundred thousand distinct CDR3 sequences, about 5% of which were seen just once. The ten largest clonotypes hold roughly 3.5% of the sample. This specimen consisted of CD4+ T cells sorted from PBMCs, obtained on the day of the yellow fever booster vaccination. The origin of the receptors is a man aged 18 to 30 who received the YFV17D yellow fever vaccine.

This clonotype has just a few counts. The chain carries TRBV6-1 and TRBJ2-7, with D uncertain. Between the trimmed V and J ends, which lost 4 bases and 5 bases, there was a span of 12 bases. Germline V gives CDR1 MNHNS, CDR2 SASEGT. CDR3 size: 13 residues. CDR3 sequence (DNA): TGTGCCAGCAGTGTATCGGCCTGGGACGAGCAGTACGTC. Translating gives CASSVSAWDEQYV.

The V call is TRBV5-1, the J call TRBJ2-5; TRBD1 matches at 7 bases. CDR3 length: 14 amino acids. CDR1 SGHRS and CDR2 YFSETQ come from the germline V gene. The ends lost 2 bases at V and 9 bases at J; junction bases unmatched: 10. The CDR3, as DNA: TGCGCCAGCAGCTTACAGGGGATGATGGAGGCCCAGTACTTC. Amino acid sequence: CASSLQGMMEAQYF.

As to this clonotype: A read error may be the cause here, since a much bigger clone is one base away. V and J are TRBV20-1 and TRBJ2-1; 8 bases are shared with TRBD2. Germline V gene data show CDR1 as DFQATT and CDR2 as SNEGSKA (reference sequence). This CDR3 region has 17 residues. The CDR3, as DNA: TGCAGTACTAGAATGGGACGGACGGGGGGGCCTCGGGATGAGCAGTTCTTC. Residues: CSTRMGRTGGPRDEQFF.

This chain links TRBV7-2 with TRBJ1-4; D is ambiguous. V was trimmed by 5 bases and J by 5 bases, leaving 15 bases between them. The CDR3 has 15 residues. Germline loops: CDR1 SGHTA, CDR2 FQGNSA. The CDR3 protein is CASSPSGGRNEKLFF. The DNA of the CDR3 is TGTGCCAGCAGCCCCTCGGGTGGAAGGAATGAAAAACTGTTTTTT.

This clonotype turned up a few times. V usage is TRBV12-3 or TRBV12-4 and J usage is TRBJ1-6, with D perhaps TRBD1 (5 bases). The length of the CDR3 is 13 residues. V lost 6 bases and J lost 9, with 12 bases in between. The CDR3 bases are TGTGCCAGCAGGTGGGACGACTTTTCACCCCTCCACTTT. Its translation: CASRWDDFSPLHF.

The gene calls are TRBV18 and TRBJ2-7; D not resolved. The V end was cut by 2 bases, the J end by 3 bases, with 17 bases between. Germline V gene sequence: CDR1 KGHSH, CDR2 LQKENI. The CDR3 spans 16 residues. The CDR3 protein is CASSPNPGLVHYEQYV. CDR3 in DNA: TGTGCCAGCTCACCAAACCCCGGGCTCGTTCACTACGAGCAGTACGTC.

The V call is TRBV7-2, the J call TRBJ1-2; TRBD1 agrees at 8 bases. From germline, CDR1 is SGHTA and CDR2 FQGNSA. The CDR3 runs 15 residues. V gave up 5 bases and J gave up 2 bases; unmatched junction bases: 7. In DNA form, the CDR3 reads TGTGCCAGCAGCCGAGGACAGGGCCCCAACTATGGCTACACCTTC. Protein sequence: CASSRGQGPNYGYTF.

This clonotype was recorded at least ten times. The chain carries TRBV6-6 and TRBJ1-2; 9 positions agree with TRBD1. The CDR3 runs to 17 residues. The J segment lost 4 bases and the V segment lost 0 bases, leaving 9 bases of the junction unmatched. The germline V gene encodes CDR1 MNHNY and CDR2 SVGAGI (reference sequence). The CDR3 sequence is CASSYSRTGGSGYGYTF. The CDR3 DNA reads TGTGCCAGCAGTTACTCCAGAACAGGGGGCTCCGGCTATGGCTACACCTTC.

This clonotype was picked up a small number of times. This chain joins TRBV6-1 and TRBJ1-2; TRBD1 matches 10 bases. Per the germline V gene, CDR1 is MNHNS and CDR2 is SASEGT. With 2 bases clipped from V and 2 bases from J, the junction kept 17 bases outside the gene matches. CDR3 length equals 20 residues. This CDR3 reads CASSEQDRGSVSILNYGYTF. DNA of the CDR3: TGTGCCAGCAGTGAACAGGACAGGGGGTCGGTTTCGATACTGAACTATGGCTACACCTTC.

The V and J genes are TRBV20-1 and TRBJ1-2; D might be TRBD1 (5 bases). The CDR3 runs 14 residues. Trimming stripped 5 bases from V and 2 bases from J, with 15 bases between. In germline, CDR1 is DFQATT, CDR2 SNEGSKA (reference sequence). The CDR3 nucleotides read TGCAGTGCTGGGGGTGGGTCGGGCAACTATGGCTACACCTTC. It is translated as CSAGGGSGNYGYTF.

CDR3 DNA sequence: TGTGCCAGCAGTCAGGGGGCTCGAGCTTTCTTT. Translated, it gives CASSQGARAFF. The chain combines TRBV6-5 with TRBJ1-1, with 8 bases that match TRBD1. V was clipped by 5 bases and J by 10 bases; unmatched bases: 3. Germline V gene data show CDR1 as MNHEY and CDR2 as SVGAGI. The CDR3 length is 11 residues.

The chain has TRBV7-2 and TRBJ2-5; TRBD2 is a possible D gene (6 bases). Germline CDR1 is SGHTA and CDR2 is FQGNSA. The CDR3 sequence is 14 residues long. V dropped 2 bases and J dropped 1 base, with 8 bases sitting between them. In DNA, the CDR3 is TGTGCCAGCAGCTTAATGGGACTCCAAGAGACCCAGTACTTC. Amino acid sequence: CASSLMGLQETQYF.

This clonotype was counted a few times. The chain uses TRBV5-1 and TRBJ2-7; 8 bases are a match to TRBD1. V shed 4 bases and J 6 bases; nucleotides not matched to a gene: 12. Per germline, CDR1 SGHRS and CDR2 YFSETQ. The CDR3 is 15 amino acids. The CDR3 protein is CASSAARTGKGEQYF. The CDR3, as DNA: TGCGCCAGCAGCGCGGCACGGACAGGGAAAGGCGAGCAGTACTTC.

This clonotype was detected only a few times. The chain is built from TRBV6-1 and TRBJ1-1; the D is unclear. Looked up from germline, CDR1 is MNHNS and CDR2 is SASEGT. Trimming stripped 2 bases from V and 7 bases from J, with 11 bases between. The CDR3 has 13 residues. The DNA of the CDR3 is TGTGCCAGCAGTGAATTCGAGGGATTTGAAGCTTTCTTT. This encodes CASSEFEGFEAFF.

This chain connects TRBV11-2 to TRBJ2-1; TRBD1 or TRBD2 may be the D gene (5 bases each). CDR1 and CDR2 from the germline V gene are SGHAT and FQNNGV. V was clipped by 5 bases and J by 3 bases, with 17 bases between them. This CDR3 is 16 amino acids long. This chain's CDR3 is CASSPTAGSLYNEQFF. CDR3 DNA sequence: TGTGCCAGCAGCCCGACGGCAGGGAGCCTCTACAATGAGCAGTTCTTC.

A few counts support this clonotype. The V call is TRBV5-1, the J call TRBJ2-3, with D possibly called TRBD1 or TRBD2 (5 bases each). Germline V gene data show CDR1 as SGHRS and CDR2 as YFSETQ. There are 15 residues in the CDR3. V was cut by 0 bases and J by 2 bases, with 10 bases left in between. In DNA form, the CDR3 reads TGCGCCAGCAGCTTGGGAGGGGTTCACACAGATACGCAGTATTTT. This codes for CASSLGGVHTDTQYF.

This clonotype came up a few times. The genes are TRBV2 and TRBJ2-3, with D hard to call. The V end lost 2 bases, the J end lost 4 bases, and 7 bases lay between the germline ends. CDR3 size: 13 residues. Germline V lookup: CDR1 SNHLY, CDR2 FYNNEI. The CDR3 sequence: CASSEIFADTQYF. In DNA form, the CDR3 reads TGTGCCAGCAGTGAAATTTTTGCAGATACGCAGTATTTT.

This clonotype was seen many times. V usage is TRBV5-1 and J usage is TRBJ2-1; D gene uncertain. From germline, CDR1 is SGHRS and CDR2 YFSETQ. There are 11 residues in the CDR3. Trimming removed 4 bases from V and 2 bases from J, with 1 base in between. This chain's CDR3 is CASSTYNEQFF. In DNA, the CDR3 is TGCGCCAGCAGCACCTACAATGAGCAGTTCTTC.

The chain carries TRBV12-3 or TRBV12-4 and TRBJ2-1, with 8 nucleotides matching TRBD2. The CDR3 consists of 12 residues. V lost 8 bases and J lost 5; bases outside the gene matches: 2. The CDR3 region is CASRTSHNEQFF. CDR3 bases: TGTGCCAGCCGGACTAGCCACAATGAGCAGTTCTTC.

The rearrangement uses TRBV20-1 and TRBJ2-3, with 10 positions matching TRBD2. The germline CDR1 and CDR2 sequences are DFQATT and SNEGSKA (reference sequence). The CDR3 is 15 residues long. With 1 base clipped from V and 7 bases from J, the junction kept 8 bases outside the gene matches. Here the CDR3 DNA reads TGCAGTGCTAGAGCAAATAGCGGGGGGACGAATACGCAGTATTTT. This codes for CSARANSGGTNTQYF.

The V gene is TRBV5-1, the J gene TRBJ2-5; D is possibly TRBD2 (5 bases). CDR3 length: 13 amino acids. Trimming removed 5 bases at V and 5 bases at J, with 13 bases between. The V gene's germline CDR1 is SGHRS and CDR2 YFSETQ. The CDR3 DNA follows: TGCGCCAGCAGGGCCAGCCCGGGGGAGACCCAGTACTTC. This gives the protein CASRASPGETQYF.

The table lists this clonotype with many counts. The V and J genes are TRBV7-2 and TRBJ1-5, with D maybe TRBD1 (5 bases). Trimming left V 1 base short and J 7 bases short, with 17 bases between. CDR3 length equals 16 residues. Per germline, CDR1 SGHTA and CDR2 FQGNSA. The CDR3 region has the DNA TGTGCCAGCAGCTTAGGTTCGCGGGGCTCCGGCCAGCCCCAGCATTTT. Translated, it gives CASSLGSRGSGQPQHF.

This clonotype was observed a few times. The chain couples TRBV6-6 to TRBJ2-2; TRBD1 might be the D (6 bases). Deletions cut 5 bases from V and 5 bases from J, with 9 bases between. Germline lookup yields CDR1 MNHNY and CDR2 SVGAGI (reference sequence). CDR3 length: 13 residues. The CDR3 is CASSNRETGELFF. Written as DNA, the CDR3 is TGTGCCAGCAGTAACAGGGAAACCGGGGAGCTGTTTTTT.

The chain links TRBV6-5 to TRBJ2-3, with 12 bases fitting TRBD2. The CDR3 has 17 amino acids. The germline V gene has CDR1 MNHEY and CDR2 SVGAGI. The junction had 13 bases not matched to a gene; V was cut back by 4 bases and J by 8 bases. This chain's CDR3 is CASSSPGLAGGPGTQYF. CDR3 DNA sequence: TGTGCCAGCAGTTCCCCGGGCCTAGCGGGGGGGCCCGGTACGCAGTATTTT.

This clonotype was observed a few times. V and J are TRBV20-1 and TRBJ1-1; no reliable D call. Germline-derived CDR1 and CDR2 are DFQATT and SNEGSKA (reference sequence). There are 12 residues in the CDR3. V shed 3 bases and J shed 3 bases, with 8 bases lying between them. CDR3 loop: CSARVRDTEAFF. In nucleotides, the CDR3 is TGCAGTGCTAGGGTTCGCGACACTGAAGCTTTCTTT.

This clonotype was seen a few times. The chain employs TRBV29-1 and TRBJ2-1; 10 bases map to TRBD2. CDR3 length: 14 residues. Losses at the gene ends were 4 bases for V and 9 bases for J; bases not matched to a gene: 9. Germline lookup yields CDR1 SQVTM and CDR2 ANQGSEA. In nucleotides, the CDR3 is TGCAGCGTTGTCGGGACTAGCGTTCGGCGTGAGCAGTTCTTC. This encodes CSVVGTSVRREQFF.

The V call is TRBV20-1, the J call TRBJ2-1, with D possibly being TRBD1 or TRBD2 (5 bases each). The CDR3 spans 13 residues. Trimming removed 1 base from V and 3 bases from J, with 7 bases in between. Germline V gene lookup returns CDR1 DFQATT and CDR2 SNEGSKA (reference sequence). This CDR3 is CSARGGVYNEQFF. Written as DNA, the CDR3 is TGCAGTGCTAGAGGAGGGGTCTACAATGAGCAGTTCTTC.

This clonotype has at least ten counts. This sequence joins TRBV29-1 and TRBJ2-1; D remains ambiguous. Germline assignment: CDR1 SQVTM and CDR2 ANQGSEA. The CDR3 loop spans 13 amino acids. V was trimmed by 1 base and J by 14 bases, leaving 18 bases between them. CDR3: CSVEASIGLVKFF. In nucleotides, the CDR3 is TGCAGCGTTGAAGCATCAATAGGGTTGGTTAAGTTCTTC.

At least ten counts were recorded for this clonotype. The chain employs TRBV6-1 and TRBJ2-2; 8 bases map to TRBD1. Germline V lookup: CDR1 MNHNS, CDR2 SASEGT. The ends lost 6 bases at V and 6 bases at J; junction bases unmatched: 12. The CDR3 sequence is 16 residues long. CDR3 nucleotide sequence: TGTGCCAGCAGACGAAGACCGGGACAGGATTCCGGGGAGCTGTTTTTT. Amino acids: CASRRRPGQDSGELFF.

This clonotype was seen ten or more times. The chain carries TRBV7-2 and TRBJ2-1; D is unclear. The CDR3 runs to 11 residues. CDR1 and CDR2 (germline): SGHTA, FQGNSA. Trimming cost V 5 bases and J 10 bases, with 9 bases left between them. The CDR3 nucleotides read TGTGCCAGCAGCCAGAGATACGAGCAGTTCTTC. This gives the protein CASSQRYEQFF.

This clonotype was seen repeatedly, ten times or more. This chain links TRBV7-2 with TRBJ2-5; D may be TRBD2 (6 bases). V gave up 5 bases and J gave up 1 base, with 11 bases separating them. The CDR3 contains 14 residues. Germline CDR1 and CDR2: SGHTA and FQGNSA. In DNA form, the CDR3 reads TGTGCCAGCAGCCCCGGGACTTTCCAAGAGACCCAGTACTTC. It encodes CASSPGTFQETQYF.